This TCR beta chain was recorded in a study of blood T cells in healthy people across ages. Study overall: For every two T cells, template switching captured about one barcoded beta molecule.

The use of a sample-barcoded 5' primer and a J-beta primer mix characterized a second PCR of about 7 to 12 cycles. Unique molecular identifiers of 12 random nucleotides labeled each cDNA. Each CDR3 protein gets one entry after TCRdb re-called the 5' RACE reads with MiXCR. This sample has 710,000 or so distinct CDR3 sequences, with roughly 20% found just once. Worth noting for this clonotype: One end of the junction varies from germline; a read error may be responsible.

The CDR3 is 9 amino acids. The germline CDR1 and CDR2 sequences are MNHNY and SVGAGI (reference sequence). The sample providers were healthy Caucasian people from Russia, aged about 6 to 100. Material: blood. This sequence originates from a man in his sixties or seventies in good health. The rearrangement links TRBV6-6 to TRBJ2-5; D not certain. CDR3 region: CASSPQKVF. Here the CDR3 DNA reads TGTGCCAGCAGCCCCCAAAAGGTCTTC.